Presented here are 5 T cell receptor beta chains from one specimen sequenced in a study of CD8 T cells in Susac syndrome. The RNA, about 0.45 to 1 ug, was put through reverse transcription using random hexamers. TCRdb processed the immunoSEQ multiplex PCR reads anew with MiXCR; each CDR3 protein has one entry. The sample carries about 240,000 distinct CDR3 sequences, around 96% recorded once. The sample consisted of CD4+ T cells from PBMCs. The receptors stem from a human donor with Susac syndrome.

This rearrangement joins TRBV5-4 to TRBJ2-1, with D possibly matching TRBD1 (5 bases). This CDR3 comprises 15 residues. Germline V gives CDR1 SGHNT, CDR2 YYREEE (reference sequence). V lost 7 bases, J lost 10 bases, and 24 bases lay in between. The CDR3 reads CASSTQAHGTGEQFF. The CDR3 region has the DNA TGTGCCAGCTCCACACAGGCACACGGCACTGGGGAGCAGTTCTTC.

The chain recombines TRBV28 with TRBJ2-1; 13 nucleotides agree with TRBD2. This CDR3 has 15 residues. Germline loops: CDR1 MDHEN, CDR2 SYDVKM. V lost 6 bases to trimming and J lost 5 bases; unmatched junction nucleotides: 4. The CDR3 bases are TGTGCCAGCAGACCGGGACTAGCGGGGAACAATGAGCAGTTCTTC. It yields the protein CASRPGLAGNNEQFF.

The CDR3 reads CATYRDEDNEQFF. The CDR3 nucleotides read TGTGCCACATACCGGGACGAGGACAATGAGCAGTTCTTC. The rearrangement links TRBV10-3 to TRBJ2-1; D tentatively fits TRBD1 or TRBD2 (5 bases each). This CDR3 is built from 13 residues. CDR1 is ENHRY, CDR2 SYGVKD, per germline. The germline V and J ends were trimmed by 10 bases and 5 bases, with 15 bases remaining between them.

The chain uses TRBV28 and TRBJ1-2, with 9 positions matching TRBD1. The CDR3 consists of 15 residues. The germline V gene encodes CDR1 MDHEN and CDR2 SYDVKM. V lost 5 bases and J lost 2; bases outside the gene matches: 6. The chain's CDR3 is CASSRPGQGNYGYTF. DNA of the CDR3: TGTGCCAGCAGTCGACCCGGACAGGGGAACTATGGCTACACCTTC.

The chain has TRBV27 and TRBJ2-6; no reliable D call. V was cut by 2 bases and J by 1 base, with 3 bases left in between. Per germline, CDR1 MNHEY and CDR2 SMNVEV (reference sequence). The CDR3 is 14 amino acids. CDR3: CASSLASGANVLTF. For the CDR3, the DNA is TGTGCCAGCAGTTTAGCATCTGGGGCCAACGTCCTGACTTTC.